Listed below are T cell receptor beta chains from one sample, sequenced in a study of T-cell memory formation after mild COVID-19. MiXCR, applied by TCRdb to the 5' RACE reads, yields one record per CDR3 protein. The data contain 400,000 to 550,000 distinct CDR3 sequences, more than 20% of them singletons. Source material: PBMCs or a T cell subset sorted from them (not recorded which). These receptors originate from an adult woman who had mild COVID-19 (a few samples of this study predate the infection). Cell type and time point are not known. Both conserved end residues are trimmed from each CDR3.

V gene	J gene	CDR3 protein
TRBV24-1	TRBJ1-1	ATSDGKGTEAF
TRBV9	TRBJ1-2	ASSVGTGVQYGYT
TRBV6-5	TRBJ1-5	ASSYSSRSINQPQH
TRBV5-1	TRBJ2-1	ASSLTGTAGVGEQF
TRBV9	TRBJ1-3	ASRVGEYGNTIY
TRBV7-9	TRBJ2-5	ASSSQGAETQY
TRBV30	TRBJ1-5	ACGRESNQPQH
TRBV18	TRBJ2-3	ASSVLETDTQY
TRBV12-3/TRBV12-4	TRBJ2-7	ASSFGGGEQY
TRBV7-2	TRBJ1-1	ASSFAEGMNTEAF
TRBV5-4	TRBJ2-4	ASSLRAAENIQY
TRBV10-3	TRBJ2-7	AISEANPIYEQY
TRBV20-1	TRBJ2-3	SARVRGGTDTQY
TRBV2	TRBJ2-2	ASSESGLALTGELF
TRBV20-1	TRBJ1-5	SASSGGNSNQPQH
TRBV27	TRBJ2-1	ASSFVGPGNEQF
TRBV7-9	TRBJ1-1	ASSLGRLPEAF
TRBV28	TRBJ2-1	ASRLRGLSYNEQF
TRBV4-3	TRBJ2-7	ASSQTVGSYEQY
TRBV18	TRBJ2-1	ASRTSGREDEQF
TRBV20-1	TRBJ1-5	SARGDSNQPQH
TRBV3-1	TRBJ1-2	ASSQHRAGYT
TRBV7-9	TRBJ1-1	ASSPRVLAEAF
TRBV2	TRBJ2-5	ASSEGLGTQY
TRBV6-2/TRBV6-3	TRBJ2-1	ASSYSLDSVNEQF
TRBV5-5	TRBJ1-2	ASSLDAGPPAYGYT